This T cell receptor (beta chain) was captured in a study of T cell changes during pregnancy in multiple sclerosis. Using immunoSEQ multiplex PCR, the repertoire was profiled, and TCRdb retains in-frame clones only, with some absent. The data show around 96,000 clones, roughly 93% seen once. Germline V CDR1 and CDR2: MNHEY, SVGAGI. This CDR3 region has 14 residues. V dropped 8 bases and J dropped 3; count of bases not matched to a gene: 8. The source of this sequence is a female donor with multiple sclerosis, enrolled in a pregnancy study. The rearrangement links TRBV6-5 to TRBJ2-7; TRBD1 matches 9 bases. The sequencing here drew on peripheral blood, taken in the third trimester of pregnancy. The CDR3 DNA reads TGTGCCAGCGGGCTTACAGGGGGCAGCTACGAGCAGTACTTC. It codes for CASGLTGGSYEQYF.